This TCR beta chain was sequenced during a study of shared clonotypes between healthy human individuals. Terminally differentiated effector memory CD45RA+ cells were left out of the naive CD8 fraction, which was CD45RO-negative and positively selected for CCR7. The method was immunoSEQ multiplex PCR; TCRdb's version includes in-frame clones alone and lacks a portion of them. The sample carries around 2,000,000 clones, approximately 94% recorded once. As for this clone: Other DNA sequences within the sample encode an identical CDR3.

The TCR comes from a man younger than 35 in good health. Some clones in this sample may be carry-over from other donors' samples. Sample: naive CD8+ T cells from PBMCs.

CDR3 bases: TGTGCCAGCAGCCCGGGACAGTCCTACGAGCAGTACTTC. Translation: CASSPGQSYEQYF. The chain links TRBV9 to TRBJ2-7; 7 nucleotides align to TRBD1. The CDR3 totals 13 residues. V gave up 4 bases and J gave up 1 base; unmatched junction bases: 2. Germline CDR1 SGDLS, CDR2 YYNGEE.